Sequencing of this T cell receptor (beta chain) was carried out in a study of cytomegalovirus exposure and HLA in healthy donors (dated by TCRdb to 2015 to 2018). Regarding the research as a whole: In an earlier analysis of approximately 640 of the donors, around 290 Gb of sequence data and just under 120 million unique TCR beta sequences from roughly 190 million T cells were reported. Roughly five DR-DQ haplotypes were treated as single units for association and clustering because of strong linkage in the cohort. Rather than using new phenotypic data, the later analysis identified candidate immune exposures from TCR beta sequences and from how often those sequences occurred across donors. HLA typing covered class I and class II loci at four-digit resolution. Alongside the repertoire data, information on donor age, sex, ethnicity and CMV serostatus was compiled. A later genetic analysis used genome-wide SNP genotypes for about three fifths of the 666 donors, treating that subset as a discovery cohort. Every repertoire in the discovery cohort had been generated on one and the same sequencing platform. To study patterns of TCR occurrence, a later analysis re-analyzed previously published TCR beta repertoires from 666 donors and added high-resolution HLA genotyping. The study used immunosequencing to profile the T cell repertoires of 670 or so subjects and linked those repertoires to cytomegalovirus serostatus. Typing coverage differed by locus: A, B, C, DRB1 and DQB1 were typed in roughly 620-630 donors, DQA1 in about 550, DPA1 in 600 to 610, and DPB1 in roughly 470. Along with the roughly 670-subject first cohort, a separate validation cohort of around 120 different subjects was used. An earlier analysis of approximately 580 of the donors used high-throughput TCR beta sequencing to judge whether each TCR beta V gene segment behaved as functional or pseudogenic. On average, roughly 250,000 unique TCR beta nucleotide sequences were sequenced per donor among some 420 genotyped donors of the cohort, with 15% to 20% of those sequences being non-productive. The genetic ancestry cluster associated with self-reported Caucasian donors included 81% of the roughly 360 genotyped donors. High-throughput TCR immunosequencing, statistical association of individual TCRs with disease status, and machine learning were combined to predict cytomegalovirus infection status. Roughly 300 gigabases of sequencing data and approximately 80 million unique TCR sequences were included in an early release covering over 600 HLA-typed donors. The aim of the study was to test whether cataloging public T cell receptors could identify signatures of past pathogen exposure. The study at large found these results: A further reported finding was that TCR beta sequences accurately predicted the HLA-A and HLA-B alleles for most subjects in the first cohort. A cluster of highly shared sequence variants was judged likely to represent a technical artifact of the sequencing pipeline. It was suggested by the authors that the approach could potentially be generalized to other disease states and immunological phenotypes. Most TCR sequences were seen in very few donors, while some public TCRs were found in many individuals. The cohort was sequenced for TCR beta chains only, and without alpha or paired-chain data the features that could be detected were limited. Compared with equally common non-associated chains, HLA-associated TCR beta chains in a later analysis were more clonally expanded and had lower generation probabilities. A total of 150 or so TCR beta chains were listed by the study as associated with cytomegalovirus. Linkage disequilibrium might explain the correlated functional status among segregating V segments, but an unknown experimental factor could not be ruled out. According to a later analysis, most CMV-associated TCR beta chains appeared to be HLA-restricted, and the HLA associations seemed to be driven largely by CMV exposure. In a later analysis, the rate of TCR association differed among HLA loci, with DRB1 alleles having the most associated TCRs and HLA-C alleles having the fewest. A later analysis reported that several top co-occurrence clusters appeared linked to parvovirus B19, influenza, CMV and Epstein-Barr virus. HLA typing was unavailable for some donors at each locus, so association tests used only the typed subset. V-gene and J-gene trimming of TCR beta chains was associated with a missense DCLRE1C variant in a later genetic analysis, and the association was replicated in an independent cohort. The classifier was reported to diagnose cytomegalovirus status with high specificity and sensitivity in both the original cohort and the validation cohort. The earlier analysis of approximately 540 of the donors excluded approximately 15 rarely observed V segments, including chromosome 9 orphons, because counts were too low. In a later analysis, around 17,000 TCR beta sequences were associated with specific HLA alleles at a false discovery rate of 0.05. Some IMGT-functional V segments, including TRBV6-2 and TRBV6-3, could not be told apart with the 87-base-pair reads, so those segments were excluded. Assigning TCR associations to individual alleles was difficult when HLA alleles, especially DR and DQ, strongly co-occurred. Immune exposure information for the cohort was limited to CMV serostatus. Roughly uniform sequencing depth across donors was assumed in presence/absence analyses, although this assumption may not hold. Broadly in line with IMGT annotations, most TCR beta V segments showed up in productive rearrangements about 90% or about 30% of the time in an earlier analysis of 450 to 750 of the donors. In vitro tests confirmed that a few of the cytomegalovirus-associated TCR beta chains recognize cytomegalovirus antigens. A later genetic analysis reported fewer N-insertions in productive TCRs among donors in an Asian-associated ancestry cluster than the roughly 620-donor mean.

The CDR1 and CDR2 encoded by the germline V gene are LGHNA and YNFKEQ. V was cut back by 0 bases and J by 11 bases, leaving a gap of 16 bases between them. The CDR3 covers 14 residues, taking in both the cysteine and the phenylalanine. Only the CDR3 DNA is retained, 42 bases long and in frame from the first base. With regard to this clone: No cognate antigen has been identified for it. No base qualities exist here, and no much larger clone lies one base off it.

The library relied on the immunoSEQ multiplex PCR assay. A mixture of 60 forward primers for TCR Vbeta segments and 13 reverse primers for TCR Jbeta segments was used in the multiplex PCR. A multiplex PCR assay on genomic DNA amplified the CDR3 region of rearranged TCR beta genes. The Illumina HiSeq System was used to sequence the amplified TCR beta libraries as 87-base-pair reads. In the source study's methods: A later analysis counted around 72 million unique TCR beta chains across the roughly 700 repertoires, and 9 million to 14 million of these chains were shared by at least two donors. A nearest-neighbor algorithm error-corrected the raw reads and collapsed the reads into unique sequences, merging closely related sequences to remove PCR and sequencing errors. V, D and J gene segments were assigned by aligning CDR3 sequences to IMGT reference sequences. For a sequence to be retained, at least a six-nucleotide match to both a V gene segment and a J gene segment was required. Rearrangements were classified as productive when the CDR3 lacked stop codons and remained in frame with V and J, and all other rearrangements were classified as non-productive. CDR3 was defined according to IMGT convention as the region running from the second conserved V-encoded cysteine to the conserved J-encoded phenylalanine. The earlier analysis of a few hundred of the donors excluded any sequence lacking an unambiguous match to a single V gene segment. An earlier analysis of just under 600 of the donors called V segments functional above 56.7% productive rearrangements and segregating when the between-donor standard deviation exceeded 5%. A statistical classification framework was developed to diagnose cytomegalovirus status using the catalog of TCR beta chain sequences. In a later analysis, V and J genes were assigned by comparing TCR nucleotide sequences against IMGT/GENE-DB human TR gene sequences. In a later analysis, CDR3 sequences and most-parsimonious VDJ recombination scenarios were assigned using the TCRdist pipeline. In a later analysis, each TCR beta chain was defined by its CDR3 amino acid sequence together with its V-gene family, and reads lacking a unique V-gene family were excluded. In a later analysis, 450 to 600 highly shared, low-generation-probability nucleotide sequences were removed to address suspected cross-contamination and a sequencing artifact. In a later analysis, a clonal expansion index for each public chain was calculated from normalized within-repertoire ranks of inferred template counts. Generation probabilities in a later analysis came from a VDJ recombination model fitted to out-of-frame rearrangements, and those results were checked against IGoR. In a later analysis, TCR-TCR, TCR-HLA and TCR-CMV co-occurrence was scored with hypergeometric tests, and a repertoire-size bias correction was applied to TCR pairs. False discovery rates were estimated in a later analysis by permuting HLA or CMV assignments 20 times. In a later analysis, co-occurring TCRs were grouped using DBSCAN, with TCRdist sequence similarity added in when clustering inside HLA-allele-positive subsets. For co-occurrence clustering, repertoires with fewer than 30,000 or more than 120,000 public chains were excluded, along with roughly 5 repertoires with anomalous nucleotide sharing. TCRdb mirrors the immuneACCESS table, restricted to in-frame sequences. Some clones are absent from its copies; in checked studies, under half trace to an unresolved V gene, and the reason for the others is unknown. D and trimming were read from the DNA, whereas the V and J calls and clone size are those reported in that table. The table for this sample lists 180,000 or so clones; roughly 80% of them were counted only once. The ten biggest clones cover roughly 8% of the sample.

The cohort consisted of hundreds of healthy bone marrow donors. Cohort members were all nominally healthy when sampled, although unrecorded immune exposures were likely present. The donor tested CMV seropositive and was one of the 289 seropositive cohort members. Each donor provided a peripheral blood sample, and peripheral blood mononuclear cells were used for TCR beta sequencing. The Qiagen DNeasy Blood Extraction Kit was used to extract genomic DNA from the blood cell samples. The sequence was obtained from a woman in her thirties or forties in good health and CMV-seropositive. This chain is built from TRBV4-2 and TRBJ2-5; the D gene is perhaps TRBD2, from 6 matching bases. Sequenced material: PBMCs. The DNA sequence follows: TGTGCCAGCAGCCAAGAGAAGACGTCGGGGGAGCAGTACTTC. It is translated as CASSQEKTSGEQYF.